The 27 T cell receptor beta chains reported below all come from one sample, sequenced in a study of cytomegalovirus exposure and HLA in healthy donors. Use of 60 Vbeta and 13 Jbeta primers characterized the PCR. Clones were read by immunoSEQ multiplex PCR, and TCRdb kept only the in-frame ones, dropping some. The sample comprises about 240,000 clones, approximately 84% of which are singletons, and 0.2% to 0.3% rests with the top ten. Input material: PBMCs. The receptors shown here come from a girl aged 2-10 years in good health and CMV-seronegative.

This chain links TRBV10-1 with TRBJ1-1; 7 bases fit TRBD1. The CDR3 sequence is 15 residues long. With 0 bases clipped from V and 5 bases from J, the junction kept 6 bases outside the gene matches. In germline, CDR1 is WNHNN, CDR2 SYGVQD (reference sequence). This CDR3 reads CASSESRGPRTEAFF. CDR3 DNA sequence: TGCGCCAGCAGTGAGTCGAGGGGGCCCAGGACTGAAGCTTTCTTT.

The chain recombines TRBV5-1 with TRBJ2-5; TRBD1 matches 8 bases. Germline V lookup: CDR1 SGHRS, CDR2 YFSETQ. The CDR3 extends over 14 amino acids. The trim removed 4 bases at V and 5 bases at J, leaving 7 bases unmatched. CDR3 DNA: TGCGCCAGCAGCAGTACAGGGGGGCTCGAGACCCAGTACTTC. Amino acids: CASSSTGGLETQYF.

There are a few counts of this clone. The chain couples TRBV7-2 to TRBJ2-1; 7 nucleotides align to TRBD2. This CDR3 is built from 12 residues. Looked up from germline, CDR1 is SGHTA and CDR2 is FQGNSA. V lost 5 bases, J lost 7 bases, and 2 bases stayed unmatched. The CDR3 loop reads CASSGLGNEQFF. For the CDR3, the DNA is TGTGCCAGCAGCGGACTAGGGAATGAGCAGTTCTTC. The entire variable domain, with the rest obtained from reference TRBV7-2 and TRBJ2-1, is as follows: GAGVSQSPSNKVTEKGKDVELRCDPISGHTALYWYRQSLGQGLEFLIYFQGNSAPDKSGLPSDRFSAERTGGSVSTLTIQRTQQEDSAVYLCASSGLGNEQFFGPGTRLTVL.

The CDR3 loop is CASSLGPGRPMNTEAFF. Written as DNA, the CDR3 is TGTGCCAGCAGCCTGGGTCCTGGGAGGCCTATGAACACTGAAGCTTTCTTT. This chain links TRBV28 with TRBJ1-1; D is ambiguous. The CDR3 consists of 17 residues. CDR1 and CDR2 (germline): MDHEN, SYDVKM. The ends were cut back, 6 bases at V and 0 bases at J, with 20 bases in the middle.

This chain's CDR3 is CASSLFITNYGYTF. CDR3 bases: TGTGCCAGCAGCTTGTTCATCACAAACTATGGCTACACCTTC. The chain couples TRBV5-5 to TRBJ1-2, with no clear D. Germline lookup yields CDR1 SGHKS and CDR2 YYEKEE (reference sequence). The CDR3 runs 14 residues. Trimming left V 1 base short and J 2 bases short, with 9 bases between. Full variable domain (remainder filled in from reference TRBV5-5 and TRBJ1-2): DAGVTQSPTHLIKTRGQQVTLRCSPISGHKSVSWYQQVLGQGPQFIFQYYEKEERGRGNFPDRFSARQFPNYSSELNVNALLLGDSALYLCASSLFITNYGYTFGSGTRLTVV.

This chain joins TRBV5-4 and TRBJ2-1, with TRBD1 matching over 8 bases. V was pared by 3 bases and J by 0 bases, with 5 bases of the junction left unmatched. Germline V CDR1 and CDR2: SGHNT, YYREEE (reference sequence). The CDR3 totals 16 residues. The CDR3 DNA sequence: TGTGCCAGCAGCTCAGGGGGCGGGACCTCCTACAATGAGCAGTTCTTC. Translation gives CASSSGGGTSYNEQFF.

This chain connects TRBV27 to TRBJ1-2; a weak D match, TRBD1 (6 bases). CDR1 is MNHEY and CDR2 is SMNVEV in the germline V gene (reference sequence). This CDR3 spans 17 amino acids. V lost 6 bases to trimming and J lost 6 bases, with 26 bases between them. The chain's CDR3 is CASSPTITLRGRDGYTF. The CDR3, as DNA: TGTGCCAGCAGCCCAACAATCACCCTCAGGGGACGGGATGGCTACACCTTC.

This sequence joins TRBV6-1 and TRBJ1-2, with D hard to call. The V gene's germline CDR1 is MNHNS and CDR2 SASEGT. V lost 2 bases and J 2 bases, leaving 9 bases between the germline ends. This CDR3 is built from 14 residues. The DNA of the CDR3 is TGTGCCAGCAGTGAACGGTCGGGGAACTATGGCTACACCTTC. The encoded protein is CASSERSGNYGYTF.

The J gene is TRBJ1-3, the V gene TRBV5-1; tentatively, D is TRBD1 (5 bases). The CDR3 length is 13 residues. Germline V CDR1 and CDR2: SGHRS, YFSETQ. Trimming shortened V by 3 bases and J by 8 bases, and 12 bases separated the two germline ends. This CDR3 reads CASSSTEFDTIYF. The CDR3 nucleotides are TGCGCCAGCAGCTCGACAGAGTTTGACACCATATATTTT.

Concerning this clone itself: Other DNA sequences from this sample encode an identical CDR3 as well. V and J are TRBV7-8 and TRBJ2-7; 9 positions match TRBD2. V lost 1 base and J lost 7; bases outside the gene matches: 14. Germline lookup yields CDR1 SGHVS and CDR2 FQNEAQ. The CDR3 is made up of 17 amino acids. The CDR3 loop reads CASSLVGSGRLLREQYF. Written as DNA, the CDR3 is TGTGCCAGCAGCTTAGTGGGTAGCGGGAGACTCCTTAGGGAGCAGTACTTC.

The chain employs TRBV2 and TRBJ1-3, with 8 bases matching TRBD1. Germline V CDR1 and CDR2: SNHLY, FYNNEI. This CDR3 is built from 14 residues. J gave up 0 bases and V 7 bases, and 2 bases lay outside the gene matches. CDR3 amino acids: CASKGTGSGNTIYF. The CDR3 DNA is TGTGCCAGCAAGGGGACAGGCTCTGGAAACACCATATATTTT.

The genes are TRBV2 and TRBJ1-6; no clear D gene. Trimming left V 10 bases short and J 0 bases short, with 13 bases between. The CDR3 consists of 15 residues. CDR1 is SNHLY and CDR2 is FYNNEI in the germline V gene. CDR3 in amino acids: CATATESSYNSPLHF. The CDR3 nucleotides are TGTGCCACCGCTACAGAAAGCTCCTATAATTCACCCCTCCACTTT. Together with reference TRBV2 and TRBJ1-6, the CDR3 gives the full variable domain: EPEVTQTPSHQVTQMGQEVILRCVPISNHLYFYWYRQILGQKVEFLVSFYNNEISEKSEIFDDQFSVERPDGSNFTLKIRSTKLEDSAMYFCATATESSYNSPLHFGNGTRLTVT.

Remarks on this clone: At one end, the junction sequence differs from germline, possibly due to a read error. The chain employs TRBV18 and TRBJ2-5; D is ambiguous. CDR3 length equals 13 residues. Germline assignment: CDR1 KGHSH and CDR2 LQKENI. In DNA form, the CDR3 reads TGTGCCAGTTCACCCGTCCCTCAAGAGACCCAGTACTTC. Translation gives CASSPVPQETQYF. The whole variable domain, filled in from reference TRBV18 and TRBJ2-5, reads NAGVMQNPRHLVRRRGQEARLRCSPMKGHSHVYWYRQLPEEGLKFMVYLQKENIIDESGMPKERFSAEFPKEGPSILRIQQVVRGDSAAYFCASSPVPQETQYFGPGTRLLVL.

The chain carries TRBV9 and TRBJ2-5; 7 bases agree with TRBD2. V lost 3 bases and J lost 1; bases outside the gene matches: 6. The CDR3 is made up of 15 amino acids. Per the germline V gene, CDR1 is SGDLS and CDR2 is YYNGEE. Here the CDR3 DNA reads TGTGCCAGCAGCGGGAGCGGGGTACGCCAAGAGACCCAGTACTTC. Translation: CASSGSGVRQETQYF.

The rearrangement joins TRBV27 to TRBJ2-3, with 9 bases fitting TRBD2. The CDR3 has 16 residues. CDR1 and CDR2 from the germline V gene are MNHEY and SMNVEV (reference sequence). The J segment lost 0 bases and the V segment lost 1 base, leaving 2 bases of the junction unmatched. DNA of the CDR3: TGTGCCAGCAGTTTATGGCGGGAGGGGAGCACAGATACGCAGTATTTT. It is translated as CASSLWREGSTDTQYF.

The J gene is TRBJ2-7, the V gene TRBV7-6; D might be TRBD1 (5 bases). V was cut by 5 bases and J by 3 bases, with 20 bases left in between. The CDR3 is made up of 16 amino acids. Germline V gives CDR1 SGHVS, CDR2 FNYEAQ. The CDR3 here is CASSPMARTSNYEQYF. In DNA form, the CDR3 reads TGTGCCAGCAGCCCAATGGCCCGGACATCTAACTACGAGCAGTACTTC.

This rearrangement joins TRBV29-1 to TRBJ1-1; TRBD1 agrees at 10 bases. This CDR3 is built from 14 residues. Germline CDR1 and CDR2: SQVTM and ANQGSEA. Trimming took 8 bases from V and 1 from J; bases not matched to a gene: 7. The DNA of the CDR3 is TGCAGCATAGACAGGGGGCCTAAGAACACTGAAGCTTTCTTT. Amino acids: CSIDRGPKNTEAFF.

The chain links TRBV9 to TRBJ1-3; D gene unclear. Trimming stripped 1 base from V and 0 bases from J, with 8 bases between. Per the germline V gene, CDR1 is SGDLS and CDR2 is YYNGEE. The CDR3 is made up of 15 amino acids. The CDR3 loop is CASSVTGASGNTIYF. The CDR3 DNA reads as TGTGCCAGCAGCGTAACGGGAGCCTCTGGAAACACCATATATTTT.

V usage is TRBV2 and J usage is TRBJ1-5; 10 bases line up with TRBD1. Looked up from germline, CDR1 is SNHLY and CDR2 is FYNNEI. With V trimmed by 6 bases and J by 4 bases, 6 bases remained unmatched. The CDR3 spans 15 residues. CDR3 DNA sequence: TGTGCCAGCAGGGGGGACAGGGGAGGTAATCAGCCCCAGCATTTT. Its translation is CASRGDRGGNQPQHF.

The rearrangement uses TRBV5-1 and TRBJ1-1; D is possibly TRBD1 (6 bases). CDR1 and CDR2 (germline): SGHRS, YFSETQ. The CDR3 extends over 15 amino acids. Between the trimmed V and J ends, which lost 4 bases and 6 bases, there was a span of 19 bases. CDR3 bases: TGCGCCAGCAGCCGCGAGCGACAGGTAATGGCTGAAGCTTTCTTT. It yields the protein CASSRERQVMAEAFF.

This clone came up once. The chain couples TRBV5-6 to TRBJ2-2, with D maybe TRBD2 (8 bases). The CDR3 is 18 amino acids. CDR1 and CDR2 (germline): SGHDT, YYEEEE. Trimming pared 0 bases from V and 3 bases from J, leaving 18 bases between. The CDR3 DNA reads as TGTGCCAGCAGCTTGGCCATCGGGAGGGGGCGTTACACCGGGGAGCTGTTTTTT. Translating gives CASSLAIGRGRYTGELFF.

CDR3 nucleotide sequence: TGTGCCAGCAGCCCACGTTCGGGTATTACCTACAATGAGCAGTTCTTC. This translates into CASSPRSGITYNEQFF. The chain is built from TRBV7-8 and TRBJ2-1; D remains unclear. V lost 5 bases and J 2 bases, leaving 16 bases between the germline ends. The CDR3 has 16 residues. The germline V gene encodes CDR1 SGHVS and CDR2 FQNEAQ.

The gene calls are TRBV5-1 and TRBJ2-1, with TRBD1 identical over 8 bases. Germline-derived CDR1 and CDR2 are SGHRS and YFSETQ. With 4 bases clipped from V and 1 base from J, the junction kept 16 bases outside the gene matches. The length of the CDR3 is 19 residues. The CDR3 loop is CASSNRGIWTLRSYNEQFF. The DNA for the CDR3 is TGCGCCAGCAGCAACAGGGGGATATGGACTTTACGATCCTACAATGAGCAGTTCTTC.

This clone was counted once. DNA for the CDR3: TGTGCCAGCAGCGTGGCACCGTGGACAGGTAATGGCTACACCTTC. Amino acids: CASSVAPWTGNGYTF. The V and J genes are TRBV9 and TRBJ1-2, with TRBD1 matching 7 bases. The ends lost 2 bases at V and 6 bases at J; junction bases unmatched: 10. The CDR3 has 15 residues. Germline V CDR1 and CDR2: SGDLS, YYNGEE.

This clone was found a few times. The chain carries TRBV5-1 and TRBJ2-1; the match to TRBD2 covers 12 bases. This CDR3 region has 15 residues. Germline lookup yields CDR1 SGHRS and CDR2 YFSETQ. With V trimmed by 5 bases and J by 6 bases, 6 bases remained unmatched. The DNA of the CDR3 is TGCGCCAGCAGACCTAGCGGGAGGGCCGGCAATGAGCAGTTCTTC. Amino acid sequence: CASRPSGRAGNEQFF.

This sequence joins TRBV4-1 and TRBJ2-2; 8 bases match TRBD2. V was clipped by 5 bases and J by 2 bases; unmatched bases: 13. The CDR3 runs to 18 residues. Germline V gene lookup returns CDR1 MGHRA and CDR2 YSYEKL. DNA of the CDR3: TGCGCCAGCAGCAGGTCCCGGGCTAGCGGGTTAAACACCGGGGAGCTGTTTTTT. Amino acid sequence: CASSRSRASGLNTGELFF.

In DNA form, the CDR3 reads TGTGCCAGTAGTTACCAGGGGACGGAGTGGGTCACTGAAGCTTTCTTT. This encodes CASSYQGTEWVTEAFF. This chain uses TRBV19 with TRBJ1-1, with D perhaps matching TRBD1 (6 bases). Germline-derived CDR1 and CDR2 are LNHDA and SQIVND (reference sequence). The CDR3 totals 16 residues. V was trimmed by 5 bases and J by 4 bases, leaving 20 bases between them. The full variable domain, its missing parts supplied by reference TRBV19 and TRBJ1-1, is DGGITQSPKYLFRKEGQNVTLSCEQNLNHDAMYWYRQDPGQGLRLIYYSQIVNDFQKGDIAEGYSVSREKKESFPLTVTSAQKNPTAFYLCASSYQGTEWVTEAFFGQGTRLTVV.